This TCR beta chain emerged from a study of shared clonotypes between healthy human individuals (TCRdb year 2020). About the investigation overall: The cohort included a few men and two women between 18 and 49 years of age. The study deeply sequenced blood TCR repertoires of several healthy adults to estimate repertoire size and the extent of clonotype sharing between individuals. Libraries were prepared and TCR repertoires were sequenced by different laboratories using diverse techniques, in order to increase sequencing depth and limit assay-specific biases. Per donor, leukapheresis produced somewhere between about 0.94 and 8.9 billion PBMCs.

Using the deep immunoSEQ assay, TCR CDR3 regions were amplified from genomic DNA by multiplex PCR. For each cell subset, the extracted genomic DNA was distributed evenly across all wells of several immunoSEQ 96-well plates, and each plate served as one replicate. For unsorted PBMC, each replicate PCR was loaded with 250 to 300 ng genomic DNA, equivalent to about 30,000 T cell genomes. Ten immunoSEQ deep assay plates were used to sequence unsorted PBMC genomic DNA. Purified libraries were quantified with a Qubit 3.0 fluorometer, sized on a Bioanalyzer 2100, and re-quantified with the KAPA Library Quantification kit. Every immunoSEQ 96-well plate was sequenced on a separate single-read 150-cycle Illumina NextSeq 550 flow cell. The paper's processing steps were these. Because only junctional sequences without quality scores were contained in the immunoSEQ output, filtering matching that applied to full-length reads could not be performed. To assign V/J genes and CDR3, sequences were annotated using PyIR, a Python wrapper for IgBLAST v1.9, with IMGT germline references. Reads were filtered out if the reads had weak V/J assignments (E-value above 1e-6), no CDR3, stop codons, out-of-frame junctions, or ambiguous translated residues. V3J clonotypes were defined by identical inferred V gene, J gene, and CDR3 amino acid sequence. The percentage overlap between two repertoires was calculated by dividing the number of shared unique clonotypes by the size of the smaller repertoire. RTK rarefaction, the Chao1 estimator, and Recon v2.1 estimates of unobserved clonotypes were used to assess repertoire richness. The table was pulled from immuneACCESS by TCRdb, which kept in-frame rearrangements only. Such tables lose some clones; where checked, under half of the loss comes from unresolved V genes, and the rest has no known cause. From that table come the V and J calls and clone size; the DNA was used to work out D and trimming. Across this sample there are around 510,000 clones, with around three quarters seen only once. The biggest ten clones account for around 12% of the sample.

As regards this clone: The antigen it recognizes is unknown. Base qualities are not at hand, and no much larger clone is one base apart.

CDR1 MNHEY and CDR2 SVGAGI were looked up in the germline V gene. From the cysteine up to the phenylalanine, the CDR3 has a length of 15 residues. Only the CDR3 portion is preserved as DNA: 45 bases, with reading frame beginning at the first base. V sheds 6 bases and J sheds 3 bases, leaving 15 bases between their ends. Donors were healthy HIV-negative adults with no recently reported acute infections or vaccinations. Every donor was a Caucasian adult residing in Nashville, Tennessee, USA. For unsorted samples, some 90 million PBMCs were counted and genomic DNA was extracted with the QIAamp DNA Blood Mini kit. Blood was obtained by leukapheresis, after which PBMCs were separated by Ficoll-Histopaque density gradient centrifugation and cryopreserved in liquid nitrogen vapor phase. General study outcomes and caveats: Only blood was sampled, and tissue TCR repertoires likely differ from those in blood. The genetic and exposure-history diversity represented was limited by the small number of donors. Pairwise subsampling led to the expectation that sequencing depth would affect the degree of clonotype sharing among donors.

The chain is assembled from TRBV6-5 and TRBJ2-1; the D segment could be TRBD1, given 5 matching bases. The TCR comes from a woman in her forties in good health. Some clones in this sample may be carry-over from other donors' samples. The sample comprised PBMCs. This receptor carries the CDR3 CASRTGPGGYNEQFF. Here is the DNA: TGTGCCAGCAGAACAGGACCGGGCGGCTACAATGAGCAGTTCTTC.